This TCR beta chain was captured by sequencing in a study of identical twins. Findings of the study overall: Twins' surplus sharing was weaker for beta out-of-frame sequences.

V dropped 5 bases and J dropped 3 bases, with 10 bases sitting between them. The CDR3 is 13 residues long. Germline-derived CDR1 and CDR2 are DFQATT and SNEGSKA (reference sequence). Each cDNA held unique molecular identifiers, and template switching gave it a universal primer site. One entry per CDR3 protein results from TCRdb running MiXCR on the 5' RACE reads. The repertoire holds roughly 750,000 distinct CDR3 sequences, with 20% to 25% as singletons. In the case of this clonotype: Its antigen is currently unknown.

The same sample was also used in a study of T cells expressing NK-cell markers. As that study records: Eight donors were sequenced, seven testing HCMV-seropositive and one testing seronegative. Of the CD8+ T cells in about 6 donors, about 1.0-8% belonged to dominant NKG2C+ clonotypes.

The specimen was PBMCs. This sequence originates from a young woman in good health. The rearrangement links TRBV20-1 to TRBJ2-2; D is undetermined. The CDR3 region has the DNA TGCAGTGCTCCCGGTCGGGACACCGGGGAGCTGTTTTTT. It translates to CSAPGRDTGELFF.